The source of this TCR beta chain is a study of identical twins. Germline CDR1 and CDR2: MNHEY and SVGAGI. CDR3 length: 12 residues. V gave up 6 bases and J gave up 8 bases, with 13 bases separating them. From the 5' RACE reads, TCRdb called clonotypes with MiXCR, one entry per CDR3 protein. This sample has fewer than 500,000 distinct CDR3 sequences, with over 11% found just once. This sample was also put to use in a study of yellow fever vaccine responses in identical twins.

This clonotype was obtained from a woman aged 18 to 35 in good health. Sequencing used CD4+ T cells sorted from blood. The V call is TRBV6-5, the J call TRBJ1-2, with unresolved D. CDR3 coding DNA: TGTGCCAGCAGGGGCTGGGGAGTAGGCTACACCTTC. The encoded protein is CASRGWGVGYTF.